This TCR beta chain was captured in a study of cytomegalovirus exposure and HLA in healthy donors. For the study at large: In a previous analysis, 117 million unique TCR beta sequences were found from 150 million to 200 million T cells.

Comment on this clone: Antigen unknown. This sample includes further DNA sequences coding for the same CDR3.

Study results and limitations: In a later analysis, productive TCRs from donors in an Asian-associated ancestry cluster reportedly carried fewer N-insertions than the cohort mean. Earlier analysis yielded a pattern in which most TCR beta V segments were productive about 90% or about 30% of the time. The authors later linked a missense DCLRE1C variant to TCR beta V- and J-gene trimming.

V lost 0 bases, J lost 9 bases, and 9 bases lay in between. This CDR3 contains 12 residues. Per the germline V gene, CDR1 is SQVTM and CDR2 is ANQGSEA. This PCR relied on a set of 60 Vbeta primers and 13 Jbeta primers. This table comes from immunoSEQ multiplex PCR, and its TCRdb copy is limited to in-frame clones, with some not included. The table has roughly 120,000 clones, 77% seen once. This TCR was recovered from a woman in her thirties or forties in good health and CMV-seropositive. The genes are TRBV29-1 and TRBJ2-1, with D possibly TRBD1 on 5 matching bases. What was sequenced was PBMCs. The CDR3 coding sequence is TGCAGCGTTGAAGAGGGTAGGGGTGAGCAGTTCTTC. As protein: CSVEEGRGEQFF.